What follows are 20 T cell receptor beta chains derived from one specimen sequenced in a study of T cell changes during pregnancy in multiple sclerosis. Measured with immunoSEQ multiplex PCR; TCRdb has only the in-frame clones, and not every one. The profile shows approximately 35,000 clones, around 94% of them singletons. Sample: PBMCs (not recorded whether the cells were cultured). The source of these receptors is a female donor with multiple sclerosis, enrolled in a pregnancy study.

This chain joins TRBV4-2 and TRBJ2-5; 11 bases map to TRBD2. The length of the CDR3 is 16 residues. From germline, CDR1 is LGHNA and CDR2 YNFKEQ. The J segment lost 4 bases and the V segment lost 0 bases, leaving 4 bases of the junction unmatched. The CDR3 spells CASSQDGLAGGETQYF. Here the CDR3 DNA reads TGTGCCAGCAGCCAAGATGGGCTAGCGGGAGGAGAGACCCAGTACTTC.

This rearrangement joins TRBV6-5 to TRBJ1-1, with TRBD1 as a possible D gene (5 bases). Germline-derived CDR1 and CDR2 are MNHEY and SVGAGI. V shed 5 bases and J shed 0 bases, with 10 bases lying between them. The CDR3 totals 14 residues. CDR3 bases: TGTGCCAGCAGTAAACAGGCCCTGAACACTGAAGCTTTCTTT. Protein: CASSKQALNTEAFF.

This rearrangement joins TRBV28 to TRBJ2-7, with D possibly called TRBD1 or TRBD2 (9 bases each). This CDR3 is built from 19 residues. Germline values: CDR1 MDHEN, CDR2 SYDVKM. The V and J ends lost 7 bases and 2 bases respectively, with 30 bases between them. The CDR3 DNA is TGTGCCAGCATTGGGACACAGGGGGCGGTAGCGGGAGCGACCTACGAGCAGTACTTC. This sequence encodes CASIGTQGAVAGATYEQYF.

The gene calls are TRBV5-1 and TRBJ2-3, with D unresolved. The V gene's germline CDR1 is SGHRS and CDR2 YFSETQ. The CDR3 contains 15 residues. V lost 3 bases, J lost 0 bases, and 11 bases lay in between. The CDR3 region is CASSSYASSTDTQYF. CDR3 DNA sequence: TGCGCCAGCAGCTCCTACGCCTCTAGCACAGATACGCAGTATTTT.

CDR3: CASSGGEGGTADTQYF. CDR3 in DNA: TGCGCCAGCAGTGGGGGCGAGGGAGGAACGGCAGATACGCAGTATTTT. This rearrangement joins TRBV10-1 to TRBJ2-3; D might be TRBD2 (6 bases). The ends were cut back, 4 bases at V and 4 bases at J, with 18 bases in the middle. CDR1 and CDR2 from the germline V gene are WNHNN and SYGVQD (reference sequence). This CDR3 region has 16 residues.

The rearrangement uses TRBV21-1 and TRBJ2-7; the D call TRBD1 from the table was never checked on the DNA. TRBV21-1 is annotated as a pseudogene. The CDR3 sequence is 13 residues long. Here the CDR3 DNA reads TGTGCCAGCAGCAACAGGGTCCCCTACGAGCAGTACTTC. Its protein product is CASSNRVPYEQYF.

The chain employs TRBV19 and TRBJ2-7; D gene ambiguous. The V end was cut by 5 bases, the J end by 5 bases, with 7 bases between. CDR3 length equals 11 residues. Germline V gene sequence: CDR1 LNHDA, CDR2 SQIVND (reference sequence). In DNA, the CDR3 is TGTGCCAGTAGTTACGTGAACGAGCAGTACTTC. Protein sequence: CASSYVNEQYF. The variable domain in full, completed from reference TRBV19 and TRBJ2-7, reads DGGITQSPKYLFRKEGQNVTLSCEQNLNHDAMYWYRQDPGQGLRLIYYSQIVNDFQKGDIAEGYSVSREKKESFPLTVTSAQKNPTAFYLCASSYVNEQYFGPGTRLTVT.

The chain carries TRBV7-9 and TRBJ1-2; D gene ambiguous. V was pared by 0 bases and J by 2 bases, with 4 bases between. Germline CDR1 is SEHNR and CDR2 is FQNEAQ (reference sequence). The CDR3 runs to 13 residues. The CDR3 coding sequence is TGTGCCAGCAGCTTAGCTGAAAACTATGGCTACACCTTC. Translation gives CASSLAENYGYTF.

The chain employs TRBV11-3 and TRBJ1-1; 7 bases are a match to TRBD1. The CDR3 is made up of 14 amino acids. Losses at the gene ends were 6 bases for V and 3 bases for J; bases not matched to a gene: 7. Germline CDR1 SGHNT, CDR2 YENEEA. CDR3 region: CASSPRGLDTEAFF. The CDR3 DNA is TGTGCCAGCAGTCCTAGGGGGCTTGACACTGAAGCTTTCTTT.

This rearrangement joins TRBV18 to TRBJ2-2; the D is unclear. This CDR3 is 19 amino acids long. V lost 3 bases, J lost 7 bases, and 27 bases lay in between. Germline V gene data show CDR1 as KGHSH and CDR2 as LQKENI. The CDR3 is CASSPVPKIATRQGGELFF. Here the CDR3 DNA reads TGTGCCAGCTCACCCGTACCTAAGATCGCGACAAGGCAAGGCGGGGAGCTGTTTTTT.

This sequence joins TRBV5-6 and TRBJ2-5; no clear D. From germline, CDR1 is SGHDT and CDR2 YYEEEE. The V and J ends lost 2 bases and 1 base respectively, with 9 bases between them. The CDR3 runs 14 residues. Here the CDR3 reads CASSFWQFQETQYF. The CDR3 DNA follows: TGTGCCAGCAGCTTCTGGCAGTTCCAAGAGACCCAGTACTTC.

The rearrangement links TRBV4-2 to TRBJ2-3; 7 bases fit TRBD1. V gave up 2 bases and J gave up 3 bases; unmatched junction bases: 5. The CDR3 totals 15 residues. Germline V gives CDR1 LGHNA, CDR2 YNFKEQ. The CDR3 sequence: CASSQSTGETDTQYF. The CDR3, as DNA: TGTGCCAGCAGCCAATCCACAGGGGAAACAGATACGCAGTATTTT.

This clone is categorized as medium-sized. This rearrangement joins TRBV28 to TRBJ2-2; 8 nucleotides agree with TRBD2. This CDR3 region has 14 residues. CDR1 MDHEN and CDR2 SYDVKM come from the germline V gene. Trimming at V came to 6 bases and at J to 7 bases, leaving 7 bases not matched to a gene. Here the CDR3 reads CASSKTSASGELFF. For the CDR3, the DNA is TGTGCCAGCAGCAAGACTAGCGCGAGCGGGGAGCTGTTTTTT.

The chain joins TRBV19 to TRBJ2-7; 7 positions agree with TRBD1. Trimming took 1 base from V and 6 from J; bases not matched to a gene: 9. Per germline, CDR1 LNHDA and CDR2 SQIVND (reference sequence). The CDR3 covers 15 residues. In DNA, the CDR3 is TGTGCCAGTAGTATAGGCAGCGACAGGGTAAGCGAGCAGTACTTC. This codes for CASSIGSDRVSEQYF.

This chain links TRBV29-1 with TRBJ2-7; perhaps TRBD1 as D (6 bases). Germline V CDR1 and CDR2: SQVTM, ANQGSEA. This CDR3 has 12 amino acids. V lost 6 bases and J 0 bases, leaving 9 bases between the germline ends. The CDR3 is CSVGQSSYEQYF. CDR3 DNA sequence: TGCAGCGTCGGACAGAGCTCCTACGAGCAGTACTTC.

The rearrangement uses TRBV30 and TRBJ1-4; D call uncertain. CDR1 and CDR2 (germline): GTSNPN, SVGIG (reference sequence). The CDR3 contains 13 residues. V was cut by 5 bases and J by 0 bases, with 7 bases left in between. The CDR3 nucleotides are TGTGCCTGGGCTGGGTCAACTAATGAAAAACTGTTTTTT. It encodes CAWAGSTNEKLFF.

The CDR3 DNA sequence: TGTGCCAGTAGTGAGGGACTACAAGGGGGCAATGAGCAGTTCTTC. Protein: CASSEGLQGGNEQFF. The V gene is TRBV19, the J gene TRBJ2-1; perhaps TRBD2 as D (7 bases). The CDR3 loop spans 15 amino acids. Germline V lookup: CDR1 LNHDA, CDR2 SQIVND (reference sequence). With 5 bases removed from V and 6 bases from J, the gap between germline ends came to 17 bases.

V is TRBV4-3 and J is TRBJ2-1, with 13 bases aligning to TRBD2. Per germline, CDR1 LGHNA and CDR2 YSLEER. The J segment lost 3 bases and the V segment lost 0 bases, leaving 2 bases of the junction unmatched. CDR3 length: 17 residues. The CDR3 nucleotides read TGCGCCAGCAGCCAAGACGGACTAGCGGGAGTCTACAATGAGCAGTTCTTC. Amino acid sequence: CASSQDGLAGVYNEQFF.

The rearrangement links TRBV5-4 to TRBJ2-5, with TRBD2 matching over 11 bases. This CDR3 spans 15 amino acids. The junction had 2 bases not matched to a gene; V was cut back by 0 bases and J by 4 bases. The V gene's germline CDR1 is SGHNT and CDR2 YYREEE (reference sequence). CDR3 in amino acids: CASSLDLAGGETQYF. The CDR3 nucleotides are TGTGCCAGCAGCTTGGACCTAGCGGGAGGAGAGACCCAGTACTTC.

The V and J genes are TRBV29-1 and TRBJ2-2, with a tentative D call TRBD1 (5 bases). Germline CDR1 and CDR2: SQVTM and ANQGSEA. This CDR3 region has 14 residues. V dropped 4 bases and J dropped 3 bases, with 12 bases sitting between them. This CDR3 reads CSVAPGYDTGELFF. The CDR3 DNA is TGCAGCGTTGCGCCAGGGTACGACACCGGGGAGCTGTTTTTT.